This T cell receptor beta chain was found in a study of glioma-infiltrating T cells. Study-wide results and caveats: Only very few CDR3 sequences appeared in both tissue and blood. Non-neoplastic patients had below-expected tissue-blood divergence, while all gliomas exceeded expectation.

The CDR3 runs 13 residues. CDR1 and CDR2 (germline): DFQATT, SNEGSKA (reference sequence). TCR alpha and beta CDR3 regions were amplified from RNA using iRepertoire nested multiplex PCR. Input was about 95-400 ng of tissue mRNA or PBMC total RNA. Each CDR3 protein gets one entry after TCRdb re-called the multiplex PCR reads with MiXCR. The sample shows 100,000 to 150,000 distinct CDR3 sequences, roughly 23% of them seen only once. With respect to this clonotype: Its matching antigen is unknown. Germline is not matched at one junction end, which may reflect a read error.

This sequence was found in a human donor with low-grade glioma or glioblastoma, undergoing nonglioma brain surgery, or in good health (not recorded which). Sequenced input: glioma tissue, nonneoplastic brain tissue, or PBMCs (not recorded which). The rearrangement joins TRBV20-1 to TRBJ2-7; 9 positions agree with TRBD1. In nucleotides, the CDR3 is TGCAGTGCTCAGGGACAGGGAACATACGAGAAGTACTTC. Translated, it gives CSAQGQGTYEKYF.